The clone carrying this T cell receptor beta chain was detected only a few times. Its antigen is not identified. The sample comes from a study of blood T cells in healthy people across ages. Background on the study: About one barcoded TCR beta cDNA was captured per two T cells. Study-wide findings and caveats: Observed TCR beta diversity per million T cells went down as age went up. This fall followed a roughly linear course with age. Investigators viewed diversity estimates from one million T cells as underestimates, the study reported.

The people who gave samples were healthy Caucasians from Russia, aged about 6 to 95. A sample-barcoded 5' primer and a J-beta primer mix were used in a second PCR of about 7 to 12 cycles. TCRdb used MiXCR to reprocess the 5' RACE reads, holding one entry per CDR3 protein. This sample has fewer than 800,000 distinct CDR3 sequences, with 45% to 50% found just once. The CDR3 contains 11 residues. Trimming shortened V by 4 bases and J by 8 bases, and 8 bases separated the two germline ends. Germline-derived CDR1 and CDR2 are MGHDK and SYGVNS. The sequence came from a woman between 55 and 75 years old in good health. Sequencing input: blood. V and J are TRBV25-1 and TRBJ1-2; no clear D gene. The CDR3 here is CASSVGLGYTF. CDR3 nucleotides: TGTGCCAGCAGTGTCGGTCTCGGCTACACCTTC.